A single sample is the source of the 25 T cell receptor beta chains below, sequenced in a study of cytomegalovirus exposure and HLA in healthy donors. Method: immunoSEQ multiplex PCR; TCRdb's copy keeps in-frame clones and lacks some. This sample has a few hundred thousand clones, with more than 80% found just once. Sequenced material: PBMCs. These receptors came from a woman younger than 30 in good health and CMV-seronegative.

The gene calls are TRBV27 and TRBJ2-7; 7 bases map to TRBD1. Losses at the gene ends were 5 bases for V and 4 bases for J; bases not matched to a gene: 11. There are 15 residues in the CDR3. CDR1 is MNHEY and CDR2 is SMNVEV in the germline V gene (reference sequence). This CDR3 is CASSAPGTALYEQYF. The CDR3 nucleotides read TGTGCCAGCAGTGCGCCCGGGACAGCCCTTTACGAGCAGTACTTC.

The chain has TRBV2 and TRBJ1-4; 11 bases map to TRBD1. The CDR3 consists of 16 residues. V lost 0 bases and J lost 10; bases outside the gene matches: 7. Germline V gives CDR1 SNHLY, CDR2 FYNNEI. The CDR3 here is CASSEANPGQGGKLFF. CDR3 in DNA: TGTGCCAGCAGTGAAGCAAATCCGGGACAGGGGGGAAAACTGTTTTTT.

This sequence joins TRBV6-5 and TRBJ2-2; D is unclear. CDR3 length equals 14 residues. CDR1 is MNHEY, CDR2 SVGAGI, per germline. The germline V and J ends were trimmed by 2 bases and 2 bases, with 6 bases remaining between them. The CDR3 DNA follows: TGTGCCAGCAGTTACCGTATAAACACCGGGGAGCTGTTTTTT. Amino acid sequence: CASSYRINTGELFF.

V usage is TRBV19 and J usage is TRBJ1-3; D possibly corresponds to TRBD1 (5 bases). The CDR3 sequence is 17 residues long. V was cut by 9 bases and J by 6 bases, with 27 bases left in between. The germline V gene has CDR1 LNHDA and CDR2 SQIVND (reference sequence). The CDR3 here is CASQPQSGGIRVNTIYF. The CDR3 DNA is TGTGCCAGCCAACCCCAGTCCGGGGGGATACGTGTAAACACCATATATTTT.

As DNA, the CDR3 is TGTGCCAGCAGCGTAGAGCCGGGAGGAAACATTCAGTACTTC. It translates to CASSVEPGGNIQYF. V is TRBV9 and J is TRBJ2-4; TRBD2 aligns across 7 bases. The ends lost 0 bases at V and 6 bases at J; junction bases unmatched: 3. This CDR3 spans 14 amino acids. Germline V gives CDR1 SGDLS, CDR2 YYNGEE.

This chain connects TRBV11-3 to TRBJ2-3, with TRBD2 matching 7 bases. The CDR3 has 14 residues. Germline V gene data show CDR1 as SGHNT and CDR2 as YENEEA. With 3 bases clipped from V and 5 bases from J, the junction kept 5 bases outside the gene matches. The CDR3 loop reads CASSLGVAGDTQYF. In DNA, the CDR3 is TGTGCCAGCAGCTTGGGAGTAGCGGGAGATACGCAGTATTTT.

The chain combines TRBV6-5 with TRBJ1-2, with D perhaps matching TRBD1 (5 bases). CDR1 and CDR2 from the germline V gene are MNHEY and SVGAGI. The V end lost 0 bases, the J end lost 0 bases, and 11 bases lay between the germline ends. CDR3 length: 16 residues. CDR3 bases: TGTGCCAGCAGTTACTCCGGGGGTGAGGCTAACTATGGCTACACCTTC. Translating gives CASSYSGGEANYGYTF.

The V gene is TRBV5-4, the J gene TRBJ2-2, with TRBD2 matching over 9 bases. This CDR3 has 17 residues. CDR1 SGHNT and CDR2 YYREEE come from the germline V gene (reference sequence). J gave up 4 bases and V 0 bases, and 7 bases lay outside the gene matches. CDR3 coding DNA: TGTGCCAGCAGCTTGGAGCTAGCGGGAAGTGTCACCGGGGAGCTGTTTTTT. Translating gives CASSLELAGSVTGELFF.

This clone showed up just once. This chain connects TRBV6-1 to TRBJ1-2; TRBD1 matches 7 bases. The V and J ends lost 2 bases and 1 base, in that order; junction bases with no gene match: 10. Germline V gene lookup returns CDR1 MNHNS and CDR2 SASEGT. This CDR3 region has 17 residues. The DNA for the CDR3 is TGTGCCAGCAGTGAAATTCCCGGGACAGCCAATAACTATGGCTACACCTTC. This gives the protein CASSEIPGTANNYGYTF.

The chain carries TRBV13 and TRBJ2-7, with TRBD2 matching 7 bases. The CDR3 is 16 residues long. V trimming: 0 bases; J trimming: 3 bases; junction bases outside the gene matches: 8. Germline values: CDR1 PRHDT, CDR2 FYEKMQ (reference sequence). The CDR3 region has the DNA TGTGCCAGCAGCTTAGGTCTCCGGGCGGGAGTCTACGAGCAGTACTTC. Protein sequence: CASSLGLRAGVYEQYF.

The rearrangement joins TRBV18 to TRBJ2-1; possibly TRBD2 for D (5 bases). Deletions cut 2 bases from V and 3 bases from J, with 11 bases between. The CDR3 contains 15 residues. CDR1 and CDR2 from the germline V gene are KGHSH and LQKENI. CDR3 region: CASSPDGEIYNEQFF. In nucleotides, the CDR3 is TGTGCCAGCTCACCAGACGGGGAAATCTACAATGAGCAGTTCTTC.

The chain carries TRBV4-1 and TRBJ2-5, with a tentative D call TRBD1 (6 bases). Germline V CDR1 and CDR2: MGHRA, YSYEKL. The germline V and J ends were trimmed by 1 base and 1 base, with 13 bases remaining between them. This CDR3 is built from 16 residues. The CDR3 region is CASSQGPADSQETQYF. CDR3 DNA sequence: TGCGCCAGCAGCCAAGGGCCTGCGGACAGCCAAGAGACCCAGTACTTC.

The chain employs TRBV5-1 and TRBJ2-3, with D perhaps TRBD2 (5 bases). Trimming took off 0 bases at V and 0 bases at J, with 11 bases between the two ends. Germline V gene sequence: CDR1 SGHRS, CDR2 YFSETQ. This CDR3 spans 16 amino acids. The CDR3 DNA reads TGCGCCAGCAGCTTGGTGGTGGGAGCTAGCACAGATACGCAGTATTTT. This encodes CASSLVVGASTDTQYF.

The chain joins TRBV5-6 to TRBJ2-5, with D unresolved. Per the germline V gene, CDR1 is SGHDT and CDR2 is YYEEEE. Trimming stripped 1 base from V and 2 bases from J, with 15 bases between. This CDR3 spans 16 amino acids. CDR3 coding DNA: TGTGCCAGCAGCTTGTCGTCTAGGCTGATACAAGAGACCCAGTACTTC. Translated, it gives CASSLSSRLIQETQYF.

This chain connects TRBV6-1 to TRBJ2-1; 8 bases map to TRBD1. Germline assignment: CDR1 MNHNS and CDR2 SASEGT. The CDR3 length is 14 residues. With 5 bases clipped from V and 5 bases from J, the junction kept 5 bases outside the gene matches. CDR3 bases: TGTGCCAGCAGTTGGACAGGGATACACAATGAGCAGTTCTTC. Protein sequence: CASSWTGIHNEQFF.

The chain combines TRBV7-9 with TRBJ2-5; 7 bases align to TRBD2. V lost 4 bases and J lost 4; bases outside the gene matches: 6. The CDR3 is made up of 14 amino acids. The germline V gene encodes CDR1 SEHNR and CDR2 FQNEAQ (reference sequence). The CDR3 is CASSSPGGRETQYF. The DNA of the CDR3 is TGTGCCAGCAGCTCCCCGGGGGGTCGAGAGACCCAGTACTTC.

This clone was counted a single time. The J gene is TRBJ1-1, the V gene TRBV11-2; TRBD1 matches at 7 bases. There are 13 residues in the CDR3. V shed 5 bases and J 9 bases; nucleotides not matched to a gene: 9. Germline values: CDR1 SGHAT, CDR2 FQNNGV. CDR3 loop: CASSPIDREQAFF. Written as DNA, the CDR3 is TGTGCCAGCAGCCCGATCGACAGGGAACAAGCTTTCTTT.

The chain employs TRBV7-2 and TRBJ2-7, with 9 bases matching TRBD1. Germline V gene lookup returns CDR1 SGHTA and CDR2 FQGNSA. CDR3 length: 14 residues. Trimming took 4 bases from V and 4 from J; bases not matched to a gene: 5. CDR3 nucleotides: TGTGCCAGCAGCTCCCTTGACAGGGGGTACGAGCAGTACTTC. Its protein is CASSSLDRGYEQYF.

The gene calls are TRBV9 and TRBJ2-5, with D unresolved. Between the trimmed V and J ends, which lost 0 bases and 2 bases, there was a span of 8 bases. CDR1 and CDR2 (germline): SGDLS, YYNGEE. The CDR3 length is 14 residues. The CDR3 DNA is TGTGCCAGCAGCGTAGATGGCGGACAAGAGACCCAGTACTTC. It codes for CASSVDGGQETQYF. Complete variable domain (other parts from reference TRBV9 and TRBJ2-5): DSGVTQTPKHLITATGQRVTLRCSPRSGDLSVYWYQQSLDQGLQFLIQYYNGEERAKGNILERFSAQQFPDLHSELNLSSLELGDSALYFCASSVDGGQETQYFGPGTRLLVL.

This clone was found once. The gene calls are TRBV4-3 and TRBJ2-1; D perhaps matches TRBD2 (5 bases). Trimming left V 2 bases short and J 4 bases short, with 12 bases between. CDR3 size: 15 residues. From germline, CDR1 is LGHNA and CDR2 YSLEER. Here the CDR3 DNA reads TGCGCCAGCAGCCAATCAGAGGGAATTTACAATGAGCAGTTCTTC. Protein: CASSQSEGIYNEQFF.

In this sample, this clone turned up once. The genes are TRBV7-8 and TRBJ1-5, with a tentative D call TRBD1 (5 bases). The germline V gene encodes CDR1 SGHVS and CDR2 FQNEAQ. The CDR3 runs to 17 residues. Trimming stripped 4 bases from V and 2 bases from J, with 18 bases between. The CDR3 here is CASSWGEATRGNQPQHF. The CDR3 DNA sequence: TGTGCCAGCAGCTGGGGCGAAGCGACTAGGGGCAATCAGCCCCAGCATTTT.

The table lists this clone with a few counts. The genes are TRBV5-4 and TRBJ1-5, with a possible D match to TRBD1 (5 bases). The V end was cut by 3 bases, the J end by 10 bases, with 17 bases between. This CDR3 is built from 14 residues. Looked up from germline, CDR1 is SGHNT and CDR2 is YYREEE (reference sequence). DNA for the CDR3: TGTGCCAGCAGCTCTGGGCAGGGAGGTTCCCCCCAGCATTTT. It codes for CASSSGQGGSPQHF.

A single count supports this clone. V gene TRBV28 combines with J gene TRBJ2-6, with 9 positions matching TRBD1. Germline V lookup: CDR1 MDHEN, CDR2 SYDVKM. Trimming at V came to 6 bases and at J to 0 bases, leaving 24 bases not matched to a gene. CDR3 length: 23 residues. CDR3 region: CASRSRLSGQGHRMTSGANVLTF. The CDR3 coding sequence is TGTGCCAGCAGATCCAGATTGTCGGGACAGGGTCACCGGATGACCTCTGGGGCCAACGTCCTGACTTTC.

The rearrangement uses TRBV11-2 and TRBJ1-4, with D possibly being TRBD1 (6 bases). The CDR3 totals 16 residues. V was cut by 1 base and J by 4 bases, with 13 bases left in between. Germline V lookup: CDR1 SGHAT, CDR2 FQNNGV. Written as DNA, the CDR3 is TGTGCCAGCAGCTTAGTTGGGGGGGGCCTTAATGAAAAACTGTTTTTT. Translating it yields CASSLVGGGLNEKLFF.

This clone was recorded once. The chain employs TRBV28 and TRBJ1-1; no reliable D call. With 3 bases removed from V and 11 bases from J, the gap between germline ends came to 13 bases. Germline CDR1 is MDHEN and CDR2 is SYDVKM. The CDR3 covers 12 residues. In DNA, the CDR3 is TGTGCCAGCAGTTTGGAGCGCCTCGGCGCTTTCTTT. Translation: CASSLERLGAFF.